This TCR beta chain was sequenced during a study of blood T cell repertoires in COVID-19 (dated by TCRdb to about 2020). Notes on the research overall: The collaborator samples originated in the United States, Italy and Spain and spanned the acute and convalescent phases of COVID-19. The material from the prospective study consisted of cDNA or gDNA derived from T cells, B-cell-depleted T cells, or PBMCs. The dataset comprised deeply sampled blood TCRbeta repertoires from subjects exposed to, actively infected with, or recovered from COVID-19. The repertoires were made available in a free public database intended to serve as a resource for research on the immune response to SARS-CoV-2. The samples were drawn from the first 160 participants of the ongoing ImmuneRACE study and from 950 to 1,500 subjects provided by 6 global collaborators. Nearly every sample came with metadata listing a de-identified subject ID, COVID-19 status, age in years and sex. Where HLA class I and class II types were available, the types were taken from metadata supplied by the sample provider, not from assay-based typing. Study-wide conclusions, independent of this receptor: How much clinical and demographic metadata was included differed by source and by participant, and the metadata was provided uncurated.

TCRbeta CDR3 regions were amplified from genomic DNA by means of the immunoSEQ Assay, a bias-controlled multiplex PCR. Processing in the source paper ran as follows. The number of nucleated cells in each sample was estimated by amplification of reference gene primers within the assay. To quantify the absolute abundance of each unique TCRbeta CDR3 rearrangement, sequence reads were collapsed and filtered. Productive Simpson clonality was computed per sample as the square root of Simpson's diversity index over productive rearrangements. In TCRdb, the immuneACCESS table is reduced to in-frame sequences with V and J assigned. These tables do not hold every clone; where another copy was compared, an unresolved V gene accounts for under half, and the others remain unexplained. V and J calls and clone size come straight from that table; D and trimming were deduced from the DNA. Within this sample are some 140,000 clones, with about 76% of them counted one time only. Roughly 5.2% of the sample belongs to the ten largest clones.

One collaborating source in Seattle enrolled patients while the patients were actively infected and followed the patients over time throughout the course of disease. Collaborating institutions collected whole blood in K2EDTA tubes following their own protocols. For TCRbeta analysis, collaborator samples were shipped as frozen whole blood, as isolated PBMCs, or as DNA extracted from either sample type. V and J lose 3 bases and 0 bases, and a span of 8 bases separates them. The CDR3 measures 13 amino acids from cysteine to phenylalanine. Left in the record is the CDR3 DNA by itself, 39 bases read in frame from the first base. In the germline V gene (reference sequence), CDR1 corresponds to GTSNPN and CDR2 to SVGIG. Remarks on this clone: This receptor's antigen is unknown. No base quality values were provided; no much bigger clone lies one nucleotide off.

The sample taken for sequencing was peripheral blood. The receptor's source is a woman in her 70s with COVID-19, enrolled during active disease. The sequence links TRBV30 to TRBJ1-1; the D gene cannot be named for sure. The sequence in DNA is TGTGCCTGGAGGAGGTCTATGAACACTGAAGCTTTCTTT. Protein translation: CAWRRSMNTEAFF.